These T cell receptor beta chains were read from a single sample in a study of T cell therapy after organ transplantation. Sequenced by immunoSEQ multiplex PCR; TCRdb stores in-frame clones only, minus some. The sample has some 47,000 clones, approximately 94% seen once. These receptors have no known antigen. This specimen was CD8+ T cells from blood, taken before autologous CMV-specific T cell therapy. The origin of the receptors is a human patient who had received a solid organ transplant and had CMV disease. The CDR3 runs from the conserved cysteine through the conserved F or W. The order of the fields is CDR3 DNA, CDR3 protein, CDR3 length, J gene, clone size, V gene, D gene. D genes are given only for firm matches. Only part of the rows carry a size: once, few, many, or a class if the clone is expanded.

CDR3 DNA: TGTGCCAGCAGCTGGGACGATGCCACTGAAGCTTTCTTT; CDR3 protein: CASSWDDATEAFF; CDR3 length: 13; J gene: TRBJ1-1; clone size: -; V gene: TRBV7-9; D gene: -
CDR3 DNA: TGTGCCAGCAGCGTAGCGGGAATTCCCCCCTACGAGCAGTACTTC; CDR3 protein: CASSVAGIPPYEQYF; CDR3 length: 15; J gene: TRBJ2-7; clone size: -; V gene: TRBV9; D gene: -
CDR3 DNA: TGTGCCAGCAGTCACGGGACTAGCGGGAGCTACGAGCAGTACTTC; CDR3 protein: CASSHGTSGSYEQYF; CDR3 length: 15; J gene: TRBJ2-7; clone size: -; V gene: TRBV27; D gene: TRBD2
CDR3 DNA: TGCGCCAGCAGCTTGGACCCCCCAGGGATGAACACTGAAGCTTTCTTT; CDR3 protein: CASSLDPPGMNTEAFF; CDR3 length: 16; J gene: TRBJ1-1; clone size: -; V gene: TRBV5-1; D gene: -
CDR3 DNA: TGTGCCAGCAGTTTATCTGGTAGCCAGGCCTATGGCTACACCTTC; CDR3 protein: CASSLSGSQAYGYTF; CDR3 length: 15; J gene: TRBJ1-2; clone size: -; V gene: TRBV27; D gene: -
CDR3 DNA: TGTGCCAGCAGTTGGGATGGGCCAGGATATGGCTACACCTTC; CDR3 protein: CASSWDGPGYGYTF; CDR3 length: 14; J gene: TRBJ1-2; clone size: -; V gene: TRBV6-5; D gene: -
CDR3 DNA: TGTGCCTGGAGGCCCGTCGATAACTATGGCTACACCTTC; CDR3 protein: CAWRPVDNYGYTF; CDR3 length: 13; J gene: TRBJ1-2; clone size: -; V gene: TRBV30; D gene: -
CDR3 DNA: TGCGCCAGCAGCCAAGGGCAGGGGGCTAACGAGCAGTACTTC; CDR3 protein: CASSQGQGANEQYF; CDR3 length: 14; J gene: TRBJ2-7; clone size: -; V gene: TRBV7-9; D gene: TRBD1
CDR3 DNA: TGCGCCAGCAGCCAAGGGACAGGGATCGGCAATGAGCAGTTCTTC; CDR3 protein: CASSQGTGIGNEQFF; CDR3 length: 15; J gene: TRBJ2-1; clone size: once; V gene: TRBV4-1; D gene: TRBD1
CDR3 DNA: TGTGCCAGCAGACCCTGGGTAGCGGGAACCGGGGAGCTGTTTTTT; CDR3 protein: CASRPWVAGTGELFF; CDR3 length: 15; J gene: TRBJ2-2; clone size: -; V gene: TRBV5-6; D gene: TRBD2
CDR3 DNA: TGCGCCAGCAGCCAAGCAGGGGGCCTCTACGAGCAGTACTTC; CDR3 protein: CASSQAGGLYEQYF; CDR3 length: 14; J gene: TRBJ2-7; clone size: -; V gene: TRBV4-1; D gene: TRBD1
CDR3 DNA: TGTGCCAGCAGTGGCCCCCCAGGGCAGGTGTTCTTC; CDR3 protein: CASSGPPGQVFF; CDR3 length: 12; J gene: TRBJ2-1; clone size: -; V gene: TRBV6-4; D gene: -
CDR3 DNA: TGTGCCAGCAGCCCGGGACAGCAGTACATGAACACTGAAGCTTTCTTT; CDR3 protein: CASSPGQQYMNTEAFF; CDR3 length: 16; J gene: TRBJ1-1; clone size: -; V gene: TRBV4-2; D gene: TRBD1
CDR3 DNA: TGCAGCGTTGAAGAGGGGGTTCAGGGGACAGGGATACTCGACTATGGCTACACCTTC; CDR3 protein: CSVEEGVQGTGILDYGYTF; CDR3 length: 19; J gene: TRBJ1-2; clone size: -; V gene: TRBV29-1; D gene: TRBD1
CDR3 DNA: TGTGCCAGCAGTGAATATGTGGCAGCCGGAAACACCATATATTTT; CDR3 protein: CASSEYVAAGNTIYF; CDR3 length: 15; J gene: TRBJ1-3; clone size: -; V gene: TRBV2; D gene: -
CDR3 DNA: TGTGCCAGCAGGCCCGGGACAGATAACTACAATGAGCAGTTCTTC; CDR3 protein: CASRPGTDNYNEQFF; CDR3 length: 15; J gene: TRBJ2-1; clone size: -; V gene: TRBV27; D gene: TRBD1
CDR3 DNA: TGTGCCAGCAGTGAAATGACAGAGCCTTCACCCCTCCACTTT; CDR3 protein: CASSEMTEPSPLHF; CDR3 length: 14; J gene: TRBJ1-6; clone size: -; V gene: TRBV2; D gene: -
CDR3 DNA: TGCGCCAGCAGCTTCCTGGACAGGGGGAACACCGGGGAGCTGTTTTTT; CDR3 protein: CASSFLDRGNTGELFF; CDR3 length: 16; J gene: TRBJ2-2; clone size: -; V gene: TRBV5-1; D gene: TRBD1
CDR3 DNA: TGCGCCAGCAGTTATAGGCGAAAGACCTATGGCTACACCTTC; CDR3 protein: CASSYRRKTYGYTF; CDR3 length: 14; J gene: TRBJ1-2; clone size: -; V gene: TRBV10-1; D gene: -
CDR3 DNA: TGTGCCAGCAGTGAAGTACTAGCGGGAGGATTACCTGAAGAGACCCAGTACTTC; CDR3 protein: CASSEVLAGGLPEETQYF; CDR3 length: 18; J gene: TRBJ2-5; clone size: -; V gene: TRBV2; D gene: TRBD2
CDR3 DNA: TGTGCCAGCAGCTCCTCAGGAGGACACGACGAGTTGAACACTGAAGCTTTCTTT; CDR3 protein: CASSSSGGHDELNTEAFF; CDR3 length: 18; J gene: TRBJ1-1; clone size: -; V gene: TRBV7-3; D gene: -
CDR3 DNA: TGTGCCAGCAGCTTCGGTGTCCTCGGGGAGTTAAGTGAGCAGTTCTTC; CDR3 protein: CASSFGVLGELSEQFF; CDR3 length: 16; J gene: TRBJ2-1; clone size: -; V gene: TRBV5-5; D gene: -
CDR3 DNA: TGTGCCAGCAGCCTGGGGGGACAGGAAGCTTTCTTT; CDR3 protein: CASSLGGQEAFF; CDR3 length: 12; J gene: TRBJ1-1; clone size: -; V gene: TRBV7-8; D gene: TRBD1
CDR3 DNA: TGCGCCAGCAGCCAAGAGGGACTGGCAAGCTCCTACGAGCAGTACTTC; CDR3 protein: CASSQEGLASSYEQYF; CDR3 length: 16; J gene: TRBJ2-7; clone size: once; V gene: TRBV4-1; D gene: -
CDR3 DNA: TGCGCCAGCAGCTTGGGTGTTGGTGGGGTATCAACAGATACGCAGTATTTT; CDR3 protein: CASSLGVGGVSTDTQYF; CDR3 length: 17; J gene: TRBJ2-3; clone size: -; V gene: TRBV5-1; D gene: -
CDR3 DNA: TGTGCCAGCAGCTTACAACAGGGGACTGAAGCTTTCTTT; CDR3 protein: CASSLQQGTEAFF; CDR3 length: 13; J gene: TRBJ1-1; clone size: few; V gene: TRBV7-8; D gene: TRBD1
CDR3 DNA: TGTGCCAGCAGTTTATTGGGCGTCAATGAGCAGTTCTTC; CDR3 protein: CASSLLGVNEQFF; CDR3 length: 13; J gene: TRBJ2-1; clone size: -; V gene: TRBV27; D gene: -
CDR3 DNA: TGTGCCAGCAACACCAACAGGGATTCCTACGAGCAGTACTTC; CDR3 protein: CASNTNRDSYEQYF; CDR3 length: 14; J gene: TRBJ2-7; clone size: -; V gene: TRBV6-5; D gene: -
CDR3 DNA: TGTGCCAGCAGGCGGGCCAACACAGATACGCAGTATTTT; CDR3 protein: CASRRANTDTQYF; CDR3 length: 13; J gene: TRBJ2-3; clone size: -; V gene: TRBV6-5; D gene: -
CDR3 DNA: TGCGCCAGCAGCCAAGAACAGGGGGCCTACGAGCAGTACTTC; CDR3 protein: CASSQEQGAYEQYF; CDR3 length: 14; J gene: TRBJ2-7; clone size: -; V gene: TRBV4-3; D gene: TRBD1
CDR3 DNA: TGTGCCACCAGCAGAGAGGGTTATAGCAATCAGCCCCAGCATTTT; CDR3 protein: CATSREGYSNQPQHF; CDR3 length: 15; J gene: TRBJ1-5; clone size: -; V gene: TRBV15; D gene: -
CDR3 DNA: TGTGCCAGCAGTAGGGTAGGGCAGGGGAACACTGAAGCTTTCTTT; CDR3 protein: CASSRVGQGNTEAFF; CDR3 length: 15; J gene: TRBJ1-1; clone size: -; V gene: TRBV6-6; D gene: -
CDR3 DNA: TGTGCCAGTAGTTATGGGACACAATTCTACGAGCAGTACTTC; CDR3 protein: CASSYGTQFYEQYF; CDR3 length: 14; J gene: TRBJ2-7; clone size: once; V gene: TRBV19; D gene: -